The 24 T cell receptor beta chains below were found in one sample sequenced in a study of CD8 T cells in ankylosing spondylitis. Findings of the study overall: Seemingly characteristic of ankylosing spondylitis blood was a TCR beta motif consisting of about 8 highly homologous variants.

Their target antigens are unknown. Via MiXCR, TCRdb re-called the 5' RACE reads, giving one row per CDR3 protein. This table has around 770,000 distinct CDR3 sequences, around a fifth appearing once. Material for sequencing was blood, either unsorted or a sorted T cell fraction (not recorded which). Source of these receptors: a male donor with ankylosing spondylitis.

There are a few counts of this clonotype. The rearrangement links TRBV4-3 to TRBJ2-2, with 12 bases aligning to TRBD2. Germline V gene sequence: CDR1 LGHNA, CDR2 YSLEER. The CDR3 length is 18 residues. The ends lost 1 base at V and 6 bases at J; junction bases unmatched: 9. The CDR3 sequence is CASSQGQGLAGKAGELFF. CDR3 in DNA: TGCGCCAGCAGCCAAGGCCAAGGACTAGCGGGGAAGGCCGGGGAGCTGTTTTTT.

This clonotype showed up just a few times. This chain joins TRBV10-3 and TRBJ2-7; D is possibly TRBD2 (6 bases). V was shortened by 7 bases and J by 7 bases, with 20 bases between the two germline ends. The CDR3 sequence is 14 residues long. Germline values: CDR1 ENHRY, CDR2 SYGVKD. As DNA, the CDR3 is TGTGCCATCAAAAGGGACTCGACCGGGGGAGAGCAGTACTTC. The encoded protein is CAIKRDSTGGEQYF.

This clonotype was recorded a few times. The J gene is TRBJ2-1, the V gene TRBV18; D ambiguous. CDR1 KGHSH and CDR2 LQKENI come from the germline V gene. The CDR3 runs 13 residues. Trimming removed 0 bases at V and 8 bases at J, with 8 bases between. CDR3 sequence (DNA): TGTGCCAGCTCACCACCTTCCCGGCATGAGCAGTTCTTC. This encodes CASSPPSRHEQFF. The variable domain in full, completed from reference TRBV18 and TRBJ2-1, reads NAGVMQNPRHLVRRRGQEARLRCSPMKGHSHVYWYRQLPEEGLKFMVYLQKENIIDESGMPKERFSAEFPKEGPSILRIQQVVRGDSAAYFCASSPPSRHEQFFGPGTRLTVL.

J is TRBJ1-5 and V is TRBV7-2; D remains ambiguous. The CDR3 sequence is 15 residues long. V lost 5 bases to trimming and J lost 0 bases, with 11 bases between them. Germline V lookup: CDR1 SGHTA, CDR2 FQGNSA. This CDR3 reads CASSPYPGSNQPQHF. The CDR3 DNA is TGTGCCAGCAGCCCATATCCAGGTAGCAATCAGCCCCAGCATTTT.

This clonotype was counted only a few times. The chain recombines TRBV5-1 with TRBJ1-4, with D unresolved. The CDR3 is made up of 15 amino acids. Trimming took off 4 bases at V and 2 bases at J, with 12 bases between the two ends. From germline, CDR1 is SGHRS and CDR2 YFSETQ. CDR3 residues: CASSEIGGTNEKLFF. In nucleotides, the CDR3 is TGCGCCAGCAGCGAGATCGGTGGGACTAATGAAAAACTGTTTTTT. Variable domain in full (rest from reference TRBV5-1 and TRBJ1-4): KAGVTQTPRYLIKTRGQQVTLSCSPISGHRSVSWYQQTPGQGLQFLFEYFSETQRNKGNFPGRFSGRQFSNSRSEMNVSTLELGDSALYLCASSEIGGTNEKLFFGSGTQLSVL.

This clonotype occurred a few times. J is TRBJ2-7 and V is TRBV7-9; 8 nucleotides align to TRBD1. CDR1 SEHNR and CDR2 FQNEAQ come from the germline V gene (reference sequence). The CDR3 is made up of 16 amino acids. Trimming at V came to 5 bases and at J to 1 base, leaving 10 bases not matched to a gene. The CDR3: CASSHSGTGVSYEQYF. In DNA form, the CDR3 reads TGTGCCAGCAGCCACTCCGGGACAGGAGTTTCCTACGAGCAGTACTTC.

V usage is TRBV10-3 and J usage is TRBJ1-1; 8 bases are shared with TRBD1. The CDR3 is made up of 15 amino acids. Germline assignment: CDR1 ENHRY and CDR2 SYGVKD. Trimming took 2 bases from V and 1 from J; bases not matched to a gene: 3. The CDR3 DNA is TGTGCCATCAGTGAGGCGGGACAGGAGAACACTGAAGCTTTCTTT. It codes for CAISEAGQENTEAFF.

The rearrangement joins TRBV6-2 or TRBV6-3 to TRBJ1-4; D possibly corresponds to TRBD1 (6 bases). CDR3 length equals 15 residues. Trimming shortened V by 8 bases and J by 3 bases, and 16 bases separated the two germline ends. Germline V gene lookup returns CDR1 MNHEY and CDR2 SVGEGT. CDR3 region: CASARTTGANEKLFF. In DNA, the CDR3 is TGTGCCAGCGCACGAACGACAGGCGCTAATGAAAAACTGTTTTTT.

Only a few counts were recorded for this clonotype. V gene TRBV29-1 combines with J gene TRBJ2-2; TRBD1 agrees at 7 bases. Germline V gene lookup returns CDR1 SQVTM and CDR2 ANQGSEA. The CDR3 has 14 residues. Trimming removed 5 bases from V and 2 bases from J; junction bases left unmatched: 5. The CDR3 region is CSVRGTANTGELFF. DNA of the CDR3: TGCAGCGTTCGTGGGACAGCAAACACCGGGGAGCTGTTTTTT.

This clonotype was seen ten or more times. The gene calls are TRBV5-1 and TRBJ1-1; D unclear. Germline CDR1 reads SGHRS; CDR2 reads YFSETQ. This CDR3 has 13 amino acids. V lost 2 bases and J lost 4, with 9 bases in between. The CDR3 DNA follows: TGCGCCAGCAGCTTAACGGGTGCCACTGAAGCTTTCTTT. It codes for CASSLTGATEAFF.

This clonotype has more than one count but fewer than ten. The gene calls are TRBV20-1 and TRBJ2-5; no definite D call. The CDR3 runs to 12 residues. V lost 7 bases and J lost 0, with 9 bases in between. CDR1 and CDR2 (germline): DFQATT, SNEGSKA (reference sequence). The CDR3 sequence is CSGHPDQETQYF. The CDR3 DNA reads as TGCAGTGGGCACCCGGACCAAGAGACCCAGTACTTC.

This clonotype was seen only a few times. V gene TRBV12-3 or TRBV12-4 combines with J gene TRBJ1-5, with a weak D call TRBD1 (6 bases). The CDR3 consists of 15 residues. Between the trimmed V and J ends, which lost 5 bases and 11 bases, there was a span of 22 bases. CDR3 residues: CASSISVDSPRAQHF. For the CDR3, the DNA is TGTGCCAGCAGTATATCTGTGGACAGCCCCCGGGCCCAGCATTTT.

The table lists this clonotype with a few counts. This chain links TRBV29-1 with TRBJ2-3; tentatively, D is TRBD1 (5 bases). This CDR3 is 15 amino acids long. The V end was cut by 3 bases, the J end by 1 base, with 14 bases between. Looked up from germline, CDR1 is SQVTM and CDR2 is ANQGSEA. The CDR3 DNA reads as TGCAGCGTTGACCAGCCAGGGCTTGGCACAGATACGCAGTATTTT. This gives the protein CSVDQPGLGTDTQYF.

The chain's CDR3 is CAISGEGVFPYNEQFF. The CDR3 region has the DNA TGTGCCATCAGCGGAGAGGGCGTTTTTCCCTACAATGAGCAGTTCTTC. The V and J genes are TRBV10-3 and TRBJ2-1, with a possible D match to TRBD2 (5 bases). Per the germline V gene, CDR1 is ENHRY and CDR2 is SYGVKD. The CDR3 totals 16 residues. V shed 6 bases and J shed 2 bases, with 17 bases lying between them.

This clonotype was seen more than once but under ten times. V and J are TRBV7-2 and TRBJ2-2; the D call may be TRBD1 or TRBD2 (5 bases each). V lost 2 bases and J 8 bases, leaving 15 bases between the germline ends. The CDR3 is 15 residues long. CDR1 SGHTA and CDR2 FQGNSA come from the germline V gene. As DNA, the CDR3 is TGTGCCAGCAGCTTACGGGCGAGGGGAGTGGGGGAGCTGTTTTTT. Translation: CASSLRARGVGELFF.

This clonotype has ten or more counts. This sequence joins TRBV29-1 and TRBJ2-3; tentative D call: TRBD1 (6 bases). This CDR3 comprises 11 residues. V lost 7 bases and J 5 bases, leaving 10 bases between the germline ends. Germline CDR1 SQVTM, CDR2 ANQGSEA. Here the CDR3 DNA reads TGCAGCGCTCCGACAGGAGATACGCAGTATTTT. Translating it yields CSAPTGDTQYF.

In its sample, this clonotype was seen a few times. The CDR3 DNA reads as TGTGCCACCTCTGCCGGGGGGTCGTCCTACGAGCAGTACTTC. Residues: CATSAGGSSYEQYF. The genes are TRBV10-3 and TRBJ2-7, with 7 bases lining up with TRBD2. J gave up 1 base and V 10 bases, and 10 bases lay outside the gene matches. The V gene's germline CDR1 is ENHRY and CDR2 SYGVKD. The CDR3 consists of 14 residues.

This clonotype was recorded a few times. The chain carries TRBV12-3 or TRBV12-4 and TRBJ2-1, with 15 bases that match TRBD2. CDR3 length equals 20 residues. V lost 4 bases and J lost 0; bases outside the gene matches: 10. CDR3 nucleotide sequence: TGTGCCAGCAGTTCTTACCCGGGACTAGCGGGAGGTAGCTCCTACAATGAGCAGTTCTTC. Translation gives CASSSYPGLAGGSSYNEQFF.

This clonotype came up a few times. CDR3 in amino acids: CASSLDGTSGGSYNEQFF. The CDR3 DNA follows: TGTGCCAGCAGTTTGGACGGGACTAGCGGGGGGTCGTACAATGAGCAGTTCTTC. The genes are TRBV27 and TRBJ2-1; 15 bases map to TRBD2. The CDR3 runs to 18 residues. Looked up from germline, CDR1 is MNHEY and CDR2 is SMNVEV (reference sequence). V lost 3 bases and J lost 4; bases outside the gene matches: 7.

This chain uses TRBV5-1 with TRBJ2-5; 7 nucleotides align to TRBD2. Trimming at V came to 4 bases and at J to 1 base, leaving 4 bases not matched to a gene. CDR3 length equals 14 residues. The germline gives CDR1 SGHRS, CDR2 YFSETQ. CDR3 protein: CASSAGGTQETQYF. In DNA form, the CDR3 reads TGCGCCAGCAGCGCCGGGGGGACCCAAGAGACCCAGTACTTC.

This clonotype has just a few counts. V is TRBV7-2 and J is TRBJ2-7, with 10 positions matching TRBD2. The V and J ends lost 1 base and 3 bases, in that order; junction bases with no gene match: 3. The CDR3 consists of 15 residues. The germline gives CDR1 SGHTA, CDR2 FQGNSA. Here the CDR3 reads CASSLGSGGIYEQYF. DNA of the CDR3: TGTGCCAGCAGCTTAGGTAGCGGGGGGATCTACGAGCAGTACTTC.

This clonotype was seen a handful of times. The chain is built from TRBV6-1 and TRBJ1-5; TRBD1 aligns across 9 bases. The J segment lost 4 bases and the V segment lost 6 bases, leaving 7 bases of the junction unmatched. Per germline, CDR1 MNHNS and CDR2 SASEGT. The CDR3 contains 15 residues. The CDR3 spells CASSPPGTGNQPQHF. CDR3 bases: TGTGCCAGCAGCCCCCCCGGGACAGGGAATCAGCCCCAGCATTTT.

This clonotype was counted only a few times. The CDR3 nucleotides are TGTGCCAGCAGAGGACAGGGGGTTGGAAACACCATATATTTT. Its translation: CASRGQGVGNTIYF. The genes are TRBV12-3 or TRBV12-4 and TRBJ1-3; 10 positions agree with TRBD1. CDR3 length: 14 residues. The V and J ends lost 6 bases and 3 bases, in that order; junction bases with no gene match: 2.

This clonotype was detected a few times. This rearrangement joins TRBV6-1 to TRBJ2-2; 11 positions match TRBD2. This CDR3 region has 18 residues. Germline loops: CDR1 MNHNS, CDR2 SASEGT. V was clipped by 6 bases and J by 1 base; unmatched bases: 10. CDR3: CASSSPIGLAGNTGELFF. In DNA, the CDR3 is TGTGCCAGCAGCTCCCCGATCGGACTAGCGGGGAACACCGGGGAGCTGTTTTTT.